This TCR beta chain came from a study of CD8+ T cells in alopecia areata. Study results and caveats: One nonresponder leaves baseline CD8+ expansion's link to response uncertain. Persistence during tofacitinib was seen for many expanded lesional clones in scalp and blood.

Notes on this clone: No antigen is known for it.

cDNA serving as the sequencing template came from extracted, reverse transcribed RNA. Generated by immunoSEQ multiplex PCR, the TCRdb table keeps only in-frame clones and is missing some. The sample consists of some 190,000 clones, roughly 60% of them appearing once. V dropped 4 bases and J dropped 3 bases, with 13 bases sitting between them. Per germline, CDR1 SGHDT and CDR2 YYEEEE. The CDR3 has 14 amino acids. Treatment indicated: oral pan-JAK inhibitor, 5-10 mg twice daily. The sample consisted of CD4+ T cells sorted from blood, taken at week 24, from a patient treated with tofacitinib. V is TRBV5-6 and J is TRBJ1-1; D gene uncertain. The sequence came from a human donor with alopecia areata. The CDR3 reads CASSTIFQDTEAFF. CDR3 DNA: TGTGCCAGCAGCACCATCTTTCAGGACACTGAAGCTTTCTTT.